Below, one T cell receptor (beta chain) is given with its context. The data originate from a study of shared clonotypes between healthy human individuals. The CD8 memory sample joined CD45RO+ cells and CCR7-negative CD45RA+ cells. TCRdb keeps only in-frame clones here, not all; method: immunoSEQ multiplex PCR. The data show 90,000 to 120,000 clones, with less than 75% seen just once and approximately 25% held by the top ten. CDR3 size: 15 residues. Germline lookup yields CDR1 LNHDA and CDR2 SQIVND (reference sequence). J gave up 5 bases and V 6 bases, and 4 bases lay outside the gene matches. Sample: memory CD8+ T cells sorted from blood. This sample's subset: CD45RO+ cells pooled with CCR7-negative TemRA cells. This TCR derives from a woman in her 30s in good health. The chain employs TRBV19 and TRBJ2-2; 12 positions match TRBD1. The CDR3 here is CASSGTGGWTGELFF. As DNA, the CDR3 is TGTGCCAGTAGCGGGACAGGGGGCTGGACCGGGGAGCTGTTTTTT.